Shown below are 3 T cell receptor beta chains from a single sample sequenced in a study of regulatory T cells in long-lasting Graves disease (dated by TCRdb to the early 2020s). In light of the paper, this sample's time point label describes: persistent/refractory GD, antithyroid drugs over 5 years with positive TRAb. For both TCR sequencing and RNA sequencing, RNA was extracted from PBMCs using TRIzol. Library preparation employed multiplex PCR. The listed sequencing device is Illumina HiSeq 4000. To build TCR beta libraries, CDR3 regions were amplified by Arm-PCR using iRepertoire HTBI primers. TCRdb trimmed the raw reads at Q25, called clones with MiXCR and kept productive beta chains. A single entry per CDR3 protein holds the most common genes and DNA from its merged rows. This sample has roughly 300,000 distinct CDR3 sequences in its table, and roughly a fifth of those were observed once. The ten largest clones add up to less than 35% of the sample.

Sequencing was performed on peripheral blood mononuclear cells (PBMCs), taken when the disease was refractory, from a patient treated with antithyroid drugs. These TCRs come from a female donor with Graves disease.

As for this clonotype: A read error is the likely source, as a far larger clone sits one nucleotide away. A read error is likely, as this CDR3 ends without the conserved phenylalanine or tryptophan. The chain joins TRBV6-1 to TRBJ1-2; weak D call: TRBD1 (5 bases). Germline values: CDR1 MNHNS, CDR2 SASEGT. V lost 7 bases and J lost 7, with 10 bases in between. This CDR3 is built from 11 residues. The chain's CDR3 is CASNRQSGYTL. Written as DNA, the CDR3 is TGTGCCAGCAACCGACAGTCTGGCTACACCCTC.

This chain links TRBV20-1 with TRBJ2-7; 7 nucleotides align to TRBD1. The CDR3 runs to 12 residues. Germline loops: CDR1 DFQATT, CDR2 SNEGSKA (reference sequence). Trimming removed 6 bases from V and 2 bases from J; junction bases left unmatched: 4. In DNA form, the CDR3 reads TGCAGTGCCCCAACAGGGGCCTACGAGCAGTACTTC. Translation gives CSAPTGAYEQYF.

This clonotype was observed at least ten times. The chain uses TRBV19 and TRBJ1-1; D is perhaps TRBD1 (6 bases). Germline assignment: CDR1 LNHDA and CDR2 SQIVND (reference sequence). The CDR3 extends over 13 amino acids. With 9 bases removed from V and 3 bases from J, the gap between germline ends came to 14 bases. CDR3 nucleotide sequence: TGTGCCAGCAGGGCCACAGGGTACACTGAAGCTTTCTTT. Translation: CASRATGYTEAFF.